These T cell receptor beta chains were read from a single sample in a study of CD8 T cells in Susac syndrome. From the immunoSEQ multiplex PCR reads, TCRdb called clonotypes with MiXCR, one entry per CDR3 protein. The sample contains about 190,000 distinct CDR3 sequences, approximately 96% of which appear only once. The sequencing input was CD4+ T cells from PBMCs. Receptor source: a human donor with Susac syndrome. Each CDR3 is given with its conserved first and last residue. Each record gives: CDR3 protein, CDR3 DNA, D gene, V gene, clone size, J gene. The D gene is left open where the match is weak. Not all rows give a size; the values are once, few, many and, for expanded clones, a class.

CDR3: CASALAGRGREEEQFF; DNA: TGCGCCAGCGCGTTGGCGGGTAGAGGACGGGAAGAGGAGCAGTTCTTC; D: -; V: TRBV5-1; size: -; J: TRBJ2-1
CDR3: CAWSPDFNSPLHF; DNA: TGTGCCTGGAGTCCGGACTTTAATTCACCCCTCCACTTT; D: -; V: TRBV30; size: -; J: TRBJ1-6
CDR3: CASSHKPGQGTGELFF; DNA: TGTGCCAGCAGCCACAAACCGGGACAGGGAACCGGGGAGCTGTTTTTT; D: TRBD1; V: TRBV12-3/TRBV12-4; size: -; J: TRBJ2-2
CDR3: CSATRQGLYGYTF; DNA: TGCAGCGCAACTCGACAGGGCCTCTATGGCTACACCTTC; D: TRBD1; V: TRBV29-1; size: -; J: TRBJ1-2
CDR3: CATGDESEAFF; DNA: TGTGCCACCGGAGACGAATCTGAAGCTTTCTTT; D: -; V: TRBV15; size: -; J: TRBJ1-1
CDR3: CASSWDSSYEQYF; DNA: TGTGCCAGCAGTTGGGACAGTTCATACGAGCAGTACTTC; D: TRBD1; V: TRBV6-2/TRBV6-3; size: few; J: TRBJ2-7
CDR3: CSVEGTVVSEQYF; DNA: TGCAGCGTTGAAGGGACAGTAGTCTCCGAGCAGTACTTC; D: -; V: TRBV29-1; size: -; J: TRBJ2-7
CDR3: CATNGEMNTGELFF; DNA: TGTGCCACCAACGGAGAGATGAACACCGGGGAGCTGTTTTTT; D: -; V: TRBV12-3/TRBV12-4; size: once; J: TRBJ2-2
CDR3: CSAREVLAGVVQETQYF; DNA: TGCAGTGCTAGAGAGGTTCTAGCGGGGGTCGTCCAAGAGACCCAGTACTTC; D: TRBD2; V: TRBV20-1; size: -; J: TRBJ2-5
CDR3: CATSDAAGGPRETQYF; DNA: TGTGCCACCAGTGACGCAGCGGGGGGGCCGCGGGAGACCCAGTACTTC; D: TRBD2; V: TRBV24-1; size: -; J: TRBJ2-5
CDR3: CSARDFSSGTYNEQFF; DNA: TGCAGTGCTAGAGATTTCTCTAGCGGGACCTACAATGAGCAGTTCTTC; D: TRBD2; V: TRBV20-1; size: -; J: TRBJ2-1
CDR3: CATAGSSYNSPLHF; DNA: TGTGCCACGGCAGGAAGCTCCTATAATTCACCCCTCCACTTT; D: -; V: TRBV30; size: -; J: TRBJ1-6
CDR3: CASHGDRGYNTEAFF; DNA: TGTGCCAGTCACGGGGACAGGGGATACAACACTGAAGCTTTCTTT; D: TRBD1; V: TRBV11-2; size: once; J: TRBJ1-1
CDR3: CASSTGPSGGATDTQYF; DNA: TGTGCCAGCAGCACCGGCCCTAGCGGGGGGGCCACAGATACGCAGTATTTT; D: TRBD2; V: TRBV5-4; size: -; J: TRBJ2-3
CDR3: CASSYSTGPSSYNEQFF; DNA: TGTGCCAGCAGTTACTCAACCGGTCCCAGCTCCTACAATGAGCAGTTCTTC; D: -; V: TRBV6-5; size: -; J: TRBJ2-1
CDR3: CASSIGGFGNQPQHF; DNA: TGTGCCAGTAGTATTGGAGGGTTTGGCAATCAGCCCCAGCATTTT; D: -; V: TRBV19; size: -; J: TRBJ1-5
CDR3: CAWSVRQRNTEAFF; DNA: TGTGCCTGGAGTGTAAGGCAGAGGAACACTGAAGCTTTCTTT; D: -; V: TRBV30; size: -; J: TRBJ1-1
CDR3: CASSPRTGRNTDTQYF; DNA: TGTGCCAGCAGCCCCAGGACAGGGAGGAACACAGATACGCAGTATTTT; D: TRBD1; V: TRBV7-8; size: -; J: TRBJ2-3
CDR3: CATSRVPDRRNTEAFF; DNA: TGTGCCACCAGCAGAGTTCCCGACAGGAGGAACACTGAAGCTTTCTTT; D: -; V: TRBV15; size: -; J: TRBJ1-1
CDR3: CASTPGTNNSPLHF; DNA: TGCGCCAGCACCCCCGGGACAAATAATTCACCCCTCCACTTT; D: -; V: TRBV5-1; size: -; J: TRBJ1-6
CDR3: CSAPTGGETQYF; DNA: TGCAGTGCTCCAACGGGGGGGGAGACCCAGTACTTC; D: TRBD2; V: TRBV20-1; size: -; J: TRBJ2-5
CDR3: CAWRTSGFHEQYF; DNA: TGTGCCTGGCGGACTAGCGGTTTTCACGAGCAGTACTTC; D: TRBD2; V: TRBV30; size: few; J: TRBJ2-7
CDR3: CASSGQGAFNQPQHF; DNA: TGTGCCAGCAGTGGACAGGGTGCCTTCAATCAGCCCCAGCATTTT; D: TRBD1; V: TRBV25-1; size: -; J: TRBJ1-5